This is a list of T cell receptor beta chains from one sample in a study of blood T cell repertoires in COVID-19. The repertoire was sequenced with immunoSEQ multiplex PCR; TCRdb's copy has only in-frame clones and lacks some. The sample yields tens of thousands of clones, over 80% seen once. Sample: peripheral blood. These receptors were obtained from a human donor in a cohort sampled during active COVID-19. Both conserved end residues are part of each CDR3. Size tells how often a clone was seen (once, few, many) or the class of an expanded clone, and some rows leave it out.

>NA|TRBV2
CASNIGVQGWTEAFF
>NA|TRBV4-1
CASSQAAGGLLDTQYF
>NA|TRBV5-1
CASGSRAGGANVLTF
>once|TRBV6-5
CASRSDLTGELFF
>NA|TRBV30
CAWAATGDIQYF
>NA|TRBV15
CATSRGGSYNEQFF
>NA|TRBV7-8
CASSPTSYNEQFF
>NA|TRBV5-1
CASSIGTGYGYTF
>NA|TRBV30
CALQGADYGYTF
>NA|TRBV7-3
CASSPPGTPVLTF
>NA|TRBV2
CAARRTSVGEQFF
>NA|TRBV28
CASSPLQGTQYF
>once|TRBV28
CASRKTDTNTGELFF
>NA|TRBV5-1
CASRILRENTEAFF
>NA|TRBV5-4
CASSLGGASGDSITDTQYF
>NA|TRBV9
CASSAYQGIAGNTIYF
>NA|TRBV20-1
CSAKAGPQHF
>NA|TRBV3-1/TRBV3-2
CASSQGQGSPLHF
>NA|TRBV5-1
CASSLAPGVVGYTF
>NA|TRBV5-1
CASRPGTGGEETQYF
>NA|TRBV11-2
CASSLKSSYNSPLHF
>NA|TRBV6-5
CASSRTREKLFF
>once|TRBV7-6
CASSLQGGYEQYF
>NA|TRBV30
CAWSVRLGPGSTEAFF
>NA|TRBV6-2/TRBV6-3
CASSRTGGEQYF
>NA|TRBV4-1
CASSQRTGGWETQYF
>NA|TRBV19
CASSSSLRDTQYF